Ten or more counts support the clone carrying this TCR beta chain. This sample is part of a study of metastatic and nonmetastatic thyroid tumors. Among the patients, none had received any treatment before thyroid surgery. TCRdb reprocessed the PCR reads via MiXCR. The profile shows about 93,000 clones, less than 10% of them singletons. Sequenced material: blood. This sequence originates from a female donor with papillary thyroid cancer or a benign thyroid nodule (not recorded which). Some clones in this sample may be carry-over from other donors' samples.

This chain's CDR3 is CASSQINNQPQHF. CDR3 sequence (DNA): TGTGCCAGCAGCCAGATAAACAATCAGCCCCAGCATTTT. The chain is built from TRBV12-3 or TRBV12-4 and TRBJ1-5; D remains unclear. CDR3 length: 13 amino acids. V lost 6 bases, J lost 3 bases, and 9 bases lay in between.